This TCR beta chain was retrieved from a study of shared clonotypes between healthy human individuals. Study information: The study drew on a couple of women and three men aged 18 to 49 as donors. Used for every donor were three CD4 naive, three CD4 memory, two CD8 naive and one CD8 memory plate.

TCRdb keeps only in-frame clones here, not all; method: immunoSEQ multiplex PCR. The sample has over 2 million clones; about 90% are singletons. Healthy HIV-negative adults without recent acute infections or vaccinations served as donors. In the case of this clone: Its antigen remains unknown.

The CDR3 has 13 residues. The germline V and J ends were trimmed by 2 bases and 2 bases, with 7 bases remaining between them. The germline CDR1 and CDR2 sequences are MDHEN and SYDVKM. Study-level points and caveats: It was only blood that was sampled, and tissue repertoires likely differ.

This receptor was obtained from a young man in good health. Some clones in this sample may be carry-over from other donors' samples. Sample: naive CD4+ T cells from PBMCs. As to subset: CD45RA+ positively selected. The genes are TRBV28 and TRBJ2-7, with D unclear. The CDR3 sequence is CASSLTQPYEQYF. Written as DNA, the CDR3 is TGTGCCAGCAGTTTAACACAGCCCTACGAGCAGTACTTC.